The 21 T cell receptor beta chains listed next were all sequenced from one sample in a study of quantifying T cell responses using KT2 cells. For the study at large: TCR alpha and beta constant-region primers primed reverse transcription of RNA.

An oligo carrying a UMI was ligated to the cDNA 3' end. First-round PCR used roughly 4 cycles and beta primers RC1.1 and RC1.2 covering TRBC1 and TRBC2. Using its own MiXCR run on the UMI-ligation and nested PCR reads, TCRdb lists one record per CDR3 protein. The sample carries 25,000 to 35,000 distinct CDR3 sequences, 6% to 9.5% recorded once. The sample comprised PBMCs spiked with cells of the T cell clone KT2. Receptor source: a human donor.

The V gene is TRBV7-8, the J gene TRBJ2-7; D ambiguous. The CDR3 contains 16 residues. V lost 5 bases and J lost 5, with 22 bases in between. The germline gives CDR1 SGHVS, CDR2 FQNEAQ. CDR3 DNA sequence: TGTGCCAGCAGCCCGCGGTGGACCCCCAGTAAAGACGAGCAGTACTTC. Its translation is CASSPRWTPSKDEQYF.

In its sample, this clonotype was seen a few times. V gene TRBV10-1 combines with J gene TRBJ1-1; D is undetermined. There are 13 residues in the CDR3. Trimming took 3 bases from V and 5 from J, leaving 10 bases between them. Germline V gene sequence: CDR1 WNHNN, CDR2 SYGVQD (reference sequence). Written as DNA, the CDR3 is TGCGCCAGCAGTGATACCCGAGGGACTGAAGCTTTCTTT. It codes for CASSDTRGTEAFF.

This clonotype occurred a few times. This rearrangement joins TRBV2 to TRBJ2-1; a possible D gene is TRBD1 (6 bases). CDR3 length: 17 residues. Germline V CDR1 and CDR2: SNHLY, FYNNEI. V lost 8 bases and J 7 bases, leaving 27 bases between the germline ends. This CDR3 is CASPRDKKRLKRNEQFF. The CDR3 DNA is TGTGCCAGCCCCCGGGACAAGAAACGCCTTAAGAGAAATGAGCAGTTCTTC.

This clonotype has a count of ten or more. The rearrangement joins TRBV6-5 to TRBJ1-1, with TRBD1 as a possible D gene (5 bases). This CDR3 is built from 16 residues. CDR1 is MNHEY and CDR2 is SVGAGI in the germline V gene. Trimming cost V 2 bases and J 0 bases, with 13 bases left between them. The CDR3 spells CASSYGGSGMNTEAFF. The CDR3 DNA sequence: TGTGCCAGCAGTTACGGTGGATCAGGGATGAACACTGAAGCTTTCTTT.

This clonotype was seen repeatedly, ten times or more. The J gene is TRBJ2-1, the V gene TRBV10-3, with a weak D call TRBD1 (6 bases). Looked up from germline, CDR1 is ENHRY and CDR2 is SYGVKD. The CDR3 spans 14 residues. V lost 0 bases and J 8 bases, leaving 11 bases between the germline ends. CDR3 bases: TGTGCCATCAGTGAGTCCCACAGGGACGATGAGCAGTTCTTC. Amino acids: CAISESHRDDEQFF.

This clonotype has at least ten counts. V is TRBV7-9 and J is TRBJ2-7; a weak D match, TRBD1 (6 bases). The CDR3 consists of 14 residues. Germline CDR1 is SEHNR and CDR2 is FQNEAQ (reference sequence). V was pared by 6 bases and J by 0 bases, with 12 bases between. The CDR3 region is CASRETGSSYEQYF. In nucleotides, the CDR3 is TGTGCCAGCAGAGAGACAGGAAGCTCCTACGAGCAGTACTTC.

This clonotype was picked up many times. The chain couples TRBV11-2 to TRBJ1-6; 8 nucleotides align to TRBD1. V was clipped by 3 bases and J by 5 bases; unmatched bases: 3. From germline, CDR1 is SGHAT and CDR2 FQNNGV. This CDR3 is built from 15 residues. The CDR3 spells CASSLLDRDNSPLHF. The DNA of the CDR3 is TGTGCCAGCAGCTTGCTGGACAGGGATAATTCACCCCTCCACTTT.

The chain recombines TRBV6-5 with TRBJ1-1; D is unclear. V lost 4 bases and J 4 bases, leaving 13 bases between the germline ends. The germline CDR1 and CDR2 sequences are MNHEY and SVGAGI. CDR3 size: 14 residues. The CDR3 is CASSSQRRGTEAFF. The CDR3 DNA is TGTGCCAGCAGTTCCCAGCGACGCGGCACTGAAGCTTTCTTT.

This clonotype was picked up many times. The chain recombines TRBV4-1 with TRBJ2-3, with 7 bases fitting TRBD1. Germline V gene sequence: CDR1 MGHRA, CDR2 YSYEKL. The CDR3 totals 14 residues. J was trimmed by 7 bases and V by 0 bases; bases with no gene match: 4. Here the CDR3 reads CASSQETTGNTQYF. The CDR3, as DNA: TGCGCCAGCAGCCAAGAAACGACAGGGAATACGCAGTATTTT.

In the case of this clonotype: This may arise from a read error, as a much more abundant clone is one base away. This chain joins TRBV24-1 and TRBJ2-3; 7 bases align to TRBD2. Germline V gene sequence: CDR1 KGHDR, CDR2 SFDVKD. This CDR3 comprises 13 residues. The V gene end was trimmed by 5 bases and the J gene end by 4 bases; junction bases not matched to a gene: 2. The CDR3 sequence: CATSGGGSDTQYF. The CDR3 region has the DNA TGTGCCACCAGTGGCGGGGGATCAGATACGCAGTATTTT.

This clonotype has ten or more counts. The chain joins TRBV6-6 to TRBJ2-2, with 12 bases matching TRBD2. The CDR3 consists of 15 residues. Germline CDR1 reads MNHNY; CDR2 reads SVGAGI (reference sequence). V lost 5 bases to trimming and J lost 5 bases; unmatched junction nucleotides: 3. The CDR3 is CASSPGTSGTGELFF. The DNA for the CDR3 is TGTGCCAGCAGTCCCGGGACTAGCGGGACCGGGGAGCTGTTTTTT.

The rearrangement links TRBV5-6 to TRBJ2-4; a possible D gene is TRBD1 (6 bases). V lost 4 bases to trimming and J lost 1 base, with 21 bases between them. CDR1 and CDR2 from the germline V gene are SGHDT and YYEEEE. The CDR3 runs 18 residues. The DNA for the CDR3 is TGTGCCAGCAGCCACAGGGTCACCGTCCCGGTGGCCAAAAACATTCAGTACTTC. Residues: CASSHRVTVPVAKNIQYF.

In this sample, this clonotype turned up many times. The genes are TRBV7-8 and TRBJ2-7, with TRBD2 matching 12 bases. V lost 0 bases, J lost 6 bases, and 3 bases stayed unmatched. The germline V gene has CDR1 SGHVS and CDR2 FQNEAQ. The CDR3 extends over 15 amino acids. The DNA for the CDR3 is TGTGCCAGCAGCTTAGCACTAGCGGGGGGAGGCGAGCAGTACTTC. As protein: CASSLALAGGGEQYF. Using reference TRBV7-8 and TRBJ2-7 for the parts outside the CDR3, the full variable domain is GAGVSQSPRYKVAKRGQDVALRCDPISGHVSLFWYQQALGQGPEFLTYFQNEAQLDKSGLPSDRFFAERPEGSVSTLKIQRTQQEDSAVYLCASSLALAGGGEQYFGPGTRLTVT.

The V call is TRBV18, the J call TRBJ2-3, with D perhaps given as TRBD1 or TRBD2 (5 bases each). V shed 6 bases and J shed 6 bases, with 19 bases lying between them. Germline values: CDR1 KGHSH, CDR2 LQKENI. The CDR3 has 15 amino acids. Here the CDR3 reads CASSPGTKPSDTQYF. As DNA, the CDR3 is TGTGCCAGCTCGCCCGGGACGAAACCCTCCGATACGCAGTATTTT.

This sequence joins TRBV7-2 and TRBJ2-7; D unresolved. Germline CDR1 and CDR2: SGHTA and FQGNSA. V dropped 3 bases and J dropped 6 bases, with 12 bases sitting between them. This CDR3 has 13 residues. The CDR3 nucleotides read TGTGCCAGCAGCTTCAAACCCGGTTCCGAGCAGTACTTC. It encodes CASSFKPGSEQYF.

This clonotype showed up just a few times. V and J are TRBV3-1 and TRBJ1-1; D unresolved. Germline CDR1 and CDR2: LGHDT and YNNKEL (reference sequence). V shed 0 bases and J shed 5 bases, with 7 bases lying between them. The CDR3 length is 13 residues. This chain's CDR3 is CASSQDRGTEAFF. The CDR3, as DNA: TGTGCCAGCAGCCAAGATCGTGGGACTGAAGCTTTCTTT.

This chain joins TRBV7-2 and TRBJ2-1; D call uncertain. Germline loops: CDR1 SGHTA, CDR2 FQGNSA. The length of the CDR3 is 15 residues. Trimming removed 5 bases from V and 1 base from J, with 12 bases in between. The CDR3 coding sequence is TGTGCCAGCAGCCCCGACTTGACATCCTACAATGAGCAGTTCTTC. Translation gives CASSPDLTSYNEQFF.

In this sample, this clonotype turned up many times. This chain connects TRBV6-2 or TRBV6-3 to TRBJ2-1; TRBD2 aligns across 8 bases. The CDR3 covers 15 residues. The ends lost 0 bases at V and 3 bases at J; junction bases unmatched: 1. Germline loops: CDR1 MNHEY, CDR2 SVGEGT. The CDR3 nucleotides are TGTGCCAGCAGTTACTCAGCGGGGGACTACAATGAGCAGTTCTTC. Its protein is CASSYSAGDYNEQFF.

This clonotype was detected only a few times. Written as DNA, the CDR3 is TGTGCCAGCAGCCTCAGGGAATCCTCGTACGAGCAGTACTTC. It encodes CASSLRESSYEQYF. V usage is TRBV11-1 and J usage is TRBJ2-7; the D gene is possibly TRBD1 (5 bases). This CDR3 region has 14 residues. V dropped 5 bases and J dropped 4 bases, with 15 bases sitting between them. CDR1 and CDR2 (germline): SGHAT, FQDESV (reference sequence).

This clonotype has ten or more counts. This sequence joins TRBV4-3 and TRBJ2-7; 7 nucleotides line up with TRBD2. Germline loops: CDR1 LGHNA, CDR2 YSLEER. J was trimmed by 2 bases and V by 0 bases; bases with no gene match: 13. This CDR3 has 18 amino acids. CDR3 nucleotides: TGCGCCAGCAGCCAAGATTTGTCTAGCGGACTTTACACCTACGAGCAGTACTTC. Translating it yields CASSQDLSSGLYTYEQYF.

This clonotype was counted at least ten times. The rearrangement uses TRBV2 and TRBJ1-5, with 8 bases lining up with TRBD1. CDR3 length: 18 amino acids. With 8 bases clipped from V and 2 bases from J, the junction kept 17 bases outside the gene matches. The germline CDR1 and CDR2 sequences are SNHLY and FYNNEI. Here the CDR3 reads CASGGGRKRTGRNQPQHF. The CDR3 coding sequence is TGTGCCAGCGGAGGCGGGCGCAAAAGGACAGGGCGCAATCAGCCCCAGCATTTT.